This T cell receptor beta chain was captured in a study of T cells in Graves' hyperthyroidism and ophthalmopathy (dated by TCRdb to about 2019). Study-wide context: Peripheral blood samples were taken at the time of initial diagnosis, prior to any treatment. For training and testing, the 95 to 100 patients in the discovery cohort were randomly divided in a 7:3 ratio. Once sampling was done, hyperthyroidism patients were given methimazole at a starting dose of 30 mg daily, whereas ophthalmopathy patients were given high-dose intravenous methylprednisolone. TCR Vbeta CDR3 sequencing of 120 to 150 peripheral blood samples (43 ophthalmopathy, roughly 74 hyperthyroidism and around 17 progressor patients) is reported in the paper. Prospective prediction of ophthalmopathy was tested in an independent validation cohort consisting of about 19 hyperthyroidism patients and more than 15 patients who later progressed to ophthalmopathy. In about six Graves' hyperthyroidism patients, the study also compared T-cell repertoires from thyroid tissue with T-cell repertoires from blood. A discovery cohort of roughly 96 patients, approximately 45 with Graves' ophthalmopathy and about 58 with stable Graves' hyperthyroidism, was used to find distinguishing TCR V-J signatures. Study-wide findings and limitations: In validation, progression to ophthalmopathy was predicted by the model with approximately 67% sensitivity and roughly 72% specificity, a median of about 6 months before onset. Most expanded thyroid clonotypes (frequency above 0.001) were also detected in blood, suggesting blood repertoires may reflect thyroid immune responses. Sample size was not statistically predetermined, and investigators were not blinded to group allocation. In cross-validation, a model built on a 13 V-J signature told ophthalmopathy apart from stable hyperthyroidism with less than 90% sensitivity and approximately 81% specificity, and in testing the same model reached 80%/75%.

Amplification of TCR beta CDR3 regions was carried out from RNA transcripts. The first round of RT-PCR for the TCR CDR3 was performed with the HTBI primer set and the Qiagen OneStep RT-PCR kit. A second multiplex PCR round built the libraries, followed by size selection and purification. Sequencing of the libraries was done on an Illumina HiSeq2000 using paired-end 100 bp reads. In the source study's methods: Raw data were processed with SOAPnuke, discarding reads with adapters, uncalled bases, mean Phred below 15, or no exact constant-primer or identifier match. High-quality paired reads were merged using COPE v1.2.5, and each unique nucleotide sequence was defined as a clonotype. MiTCR v1.1 was used to align the clonotypes against IMGT TRBV, TRBD and TRBJ reference segments. Analysis was restricted to V-J combinations with a frequency above 0.0001, which covered roughly 99% of repertoires. A TCS score was defined as the ratio of F50 (clonal expansion) to E x V (chaos), with BLOSUM62-based TCRdist applied between CDR3 peptides within each V-J. Welch's t-statistics and random forest reduced 514 V-J features to some 14, which were used in a naive Bayes classifier (R e1071). The public reads were quality trimmed at Q25 with fastp and then assembled into clones with MiXCR by TCRdb, keeping productive beta chains. Rows matching on CDR3 protein sequence are summarized as one entry with the most common DNA and genes. TCRdb's processing, not the authors', yielded these V and J calls. This sample lists 350,000 to 400,000 distinct CDR3 sequences; about 15% were detected once. The top ten hold less than 35% of the sample.

Including the terminal cysteine and phenylalanine, the CDR3 comprises 15 residues. The read is trimmed to its CDR3 DNA, 45 bases read in frame from base 1. Based on the germline V gene (reference sequence), the CDR1 and CDR2 sequences are LNHNV and YYDKDF. Trimming at the junction amounts to 3 bases on V and 0 bases on J, and the germline ends lie 12 bases apart. Graves' hyperthyroidism was defined as stable when no progression to ophthalmopathy occurred over 18 months of follow-up. Hyperthyroidism patients were newly diagnosed, with disease duration under 2 months, and aged 18 to 65 years. Patients with uncontrolled infections, other autoimmune diseases, pregnancy or lactation were excluded. Diagnoses were established on the basis of clinical symptoms, serum thyroxine and TRAb, thyroid ultrasound, and orbital computed tomography. Ficoll-Paque density gradient centrifugation was used to isolate PBMCs from approximately 10 ml of fresh peripheral blood. Total RNA was extracted with Trizol reagent, and quality was checked on an Agilent 2100 Bioanalyzer.

Regarding this clonotype: What this receptor recognizes is not known. No qualities accompany the bases; no much larger clone lies one base away.

The rearrangement joined TRBV15 to TRBJ2-7; no D gene call is confident. The receptor's source is a woman in her 30s with Graves' hyperthyroidism. Sequencing was carried out using blood. The CDR3 corresponds to CATSRDVPGSYEQYF. The DNA sequence is given as TGTGCCACCAGCAGGGACGTCCCAGGCTCCTACGAGCAGTACTTC. The full variable domain, with segments outside the CDR3 supplied by the reference TRBV15 and TRBJ2-7 proteins, appears as DAMVIQNPRYQVTQFGKPVTLSCSQTLNHNVMYWYQQKSSQAPKLLFHYYDKDFNNEADTPDNFQSRRPNTSFCFLDIRSPGLGDTAMYLCATSRDVPGSYEQYFGPGTRLTVT.